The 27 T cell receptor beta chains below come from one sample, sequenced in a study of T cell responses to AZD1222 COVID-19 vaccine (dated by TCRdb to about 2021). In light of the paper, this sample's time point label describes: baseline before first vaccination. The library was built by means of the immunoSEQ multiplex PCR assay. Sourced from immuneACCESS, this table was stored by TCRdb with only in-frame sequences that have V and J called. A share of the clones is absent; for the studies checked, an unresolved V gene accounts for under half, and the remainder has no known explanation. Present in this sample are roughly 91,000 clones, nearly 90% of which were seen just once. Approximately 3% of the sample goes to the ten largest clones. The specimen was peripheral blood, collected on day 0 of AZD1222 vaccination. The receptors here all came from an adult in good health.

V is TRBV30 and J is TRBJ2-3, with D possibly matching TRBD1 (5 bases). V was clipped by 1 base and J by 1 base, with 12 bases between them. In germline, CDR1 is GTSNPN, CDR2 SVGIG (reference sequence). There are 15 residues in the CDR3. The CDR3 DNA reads TGTGCCTGGAGTGCAGGGCAGTTGGGCACAGATACGCAGTATTTT. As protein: CAWSAGQLGTDTQYF.

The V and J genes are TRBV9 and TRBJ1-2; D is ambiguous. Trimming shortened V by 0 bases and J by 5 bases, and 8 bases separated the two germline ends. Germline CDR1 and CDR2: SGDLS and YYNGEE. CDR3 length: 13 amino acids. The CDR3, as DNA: TGTGCCAGCAGCGTAGTCGTAGGTTATGGCTACACCTTC. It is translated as CASSVVVGYGYTF.

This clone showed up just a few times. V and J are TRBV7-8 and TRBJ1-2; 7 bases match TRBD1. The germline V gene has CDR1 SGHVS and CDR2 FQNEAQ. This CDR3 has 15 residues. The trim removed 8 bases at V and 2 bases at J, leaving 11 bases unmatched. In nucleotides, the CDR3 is TGTGCCAGCTCGGGCTCCAGGGGGATAAACTATGGCTACACCTTC. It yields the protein CASSGSRGINYGYTF. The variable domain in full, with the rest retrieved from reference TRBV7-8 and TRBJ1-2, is GAGVSQSPRYKVAKRGQDVALRCDPISGHVSLFWYQQALGQGPEFLTYFQNEAQLDKSGLPSDRFFAERPEGSVSTLKIQRTQQEDSAVYLCASSGSRGINYGYTFGSGTRLTVV.

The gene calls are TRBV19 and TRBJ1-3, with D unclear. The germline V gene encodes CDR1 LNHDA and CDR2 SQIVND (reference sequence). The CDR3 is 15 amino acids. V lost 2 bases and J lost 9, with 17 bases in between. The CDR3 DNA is TGTGCCAGTAGTATAATGGCCAGCGGGCCAAGCACCATATATTTT. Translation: CASSIMASGPSTIYF.

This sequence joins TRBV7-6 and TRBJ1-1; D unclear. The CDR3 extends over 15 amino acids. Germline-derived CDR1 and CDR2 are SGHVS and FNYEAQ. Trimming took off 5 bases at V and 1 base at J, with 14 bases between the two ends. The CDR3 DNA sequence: TGTGCCAGCAGCCTAAATATAGGTCAGAACACTGAAGCTTTCTTT. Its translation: CASSLNIGQNTEAFF.

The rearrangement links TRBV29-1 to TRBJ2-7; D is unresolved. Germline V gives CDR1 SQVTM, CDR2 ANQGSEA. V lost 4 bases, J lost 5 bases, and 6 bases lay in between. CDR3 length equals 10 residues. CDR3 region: CSVGGNEQYF. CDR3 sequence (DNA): TGCAGCGTTGGGGGAAACGAGCAGTACTTC.

CDR3 bases: TGTGCCAGCAGTGAATCTGGGGCGGGGACTGAAGCTTTCTTT. Its protein is CASSESGAGTEAFF. The chain links TRBV25-1 to TRBJ1-1; weak D call: TRBD1 (5 bases). The CDR3 spans 14 residues. Trimming took 1 base from V and 5 from J, leaving 11 bases between them. Per the germline V gene, CDR1 is MGHDK and CDR2 is SYGVNS.

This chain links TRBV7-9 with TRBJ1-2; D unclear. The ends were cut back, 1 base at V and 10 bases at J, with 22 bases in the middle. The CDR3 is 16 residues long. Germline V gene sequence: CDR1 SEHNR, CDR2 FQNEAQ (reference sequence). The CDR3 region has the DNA TGTGCCAGCAGCTTAGGGGGTGGAGGTCAGGATGTGATCTACACCTTC. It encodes CASSLGGGGQDVIYTF.

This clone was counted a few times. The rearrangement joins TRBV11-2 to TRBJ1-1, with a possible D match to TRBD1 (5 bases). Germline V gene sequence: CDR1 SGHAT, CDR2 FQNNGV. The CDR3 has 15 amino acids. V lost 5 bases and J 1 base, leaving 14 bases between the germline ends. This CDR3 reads CASSRGGVWNTEAFF. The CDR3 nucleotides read TGTGCCAGCAGCCGCGGGGGGGTGTGGAACACTGAAGCTTTCTTT.

CDR3 sequence reads: CASSRGLVPYEQYV. In DNA form, the CDR3 reads TGTGCCAGCAGCCGGGGACTAGTCCCCTACGAGCAGTACGTC. V and J are TRBV5-4 and TRBJ2-7; 8 bases are shared with TRBD2. Trimming took 4 bases from V and 2 from J; bases not matched to a gene: 5. Germline lookup yields CDR1 SGHNT and CDR2 YYREEE (reference sequence). The CDR3 covers 14 residues.

CDR3 residues: CASSEEGRSGNEKLFF. In DNA form, the CDR3 reads TGCGCCAGCAGCGAGGAGGGAAGGTCGGGTAATGAAAAACTGTTTTTT. The J gene is TRBJ1-4, the V gene TRBV5-1; D is unclear. V was pared by 4 bases and J by 4 bases, with 17 bases between. The germline CDR1 and CDR2 sequences are SGHRS and YFSETQ. The length of the CDR3 is 16 residues.

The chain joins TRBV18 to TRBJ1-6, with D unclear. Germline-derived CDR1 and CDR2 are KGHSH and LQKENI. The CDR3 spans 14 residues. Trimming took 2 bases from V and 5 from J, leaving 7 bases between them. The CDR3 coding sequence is TGTGCCAGCTCACCAGGGTCTCATAATTCACCCCTCCACTTT. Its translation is CASSPGSHNSPLHF.

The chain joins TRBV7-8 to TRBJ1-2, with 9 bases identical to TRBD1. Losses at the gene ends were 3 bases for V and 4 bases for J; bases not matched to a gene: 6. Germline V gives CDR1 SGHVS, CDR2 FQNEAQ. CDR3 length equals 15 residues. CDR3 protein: CASSFGTGQGYGYTF. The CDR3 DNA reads TGTGCCAGCAGCTTTGGGACAGGGCAGGGCTATGGCTACACCTTC.

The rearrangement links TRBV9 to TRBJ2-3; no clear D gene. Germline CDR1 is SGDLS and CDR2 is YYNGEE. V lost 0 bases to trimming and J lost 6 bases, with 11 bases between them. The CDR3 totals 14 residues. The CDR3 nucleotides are TGTGCCAGCAGCGTAGCCTTTCAACCGGATACGCAGTATTTT. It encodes CASSVAFQPDTQYF.

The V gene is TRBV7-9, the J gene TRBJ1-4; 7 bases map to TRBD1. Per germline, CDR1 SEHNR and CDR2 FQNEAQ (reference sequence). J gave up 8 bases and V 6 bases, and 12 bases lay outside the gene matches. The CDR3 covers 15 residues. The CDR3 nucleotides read TGTGCCAGCAGAGGACAGGCTGACATGGGGGAAAAACTGTTTTTT. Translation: CASRGQADMGEKLFF.

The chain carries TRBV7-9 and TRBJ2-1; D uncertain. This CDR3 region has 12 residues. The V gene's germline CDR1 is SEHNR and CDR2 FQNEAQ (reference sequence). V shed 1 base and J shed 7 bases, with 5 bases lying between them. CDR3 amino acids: CASSLEGNEQFF. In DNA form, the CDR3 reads TGTGCCAGCAGCTTAGAGGGAAATGAGCAGTTCTTC.

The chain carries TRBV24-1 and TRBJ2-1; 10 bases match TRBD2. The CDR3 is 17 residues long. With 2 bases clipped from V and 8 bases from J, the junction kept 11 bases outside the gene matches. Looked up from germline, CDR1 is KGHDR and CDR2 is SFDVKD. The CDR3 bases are TGTGCCACCAGTGATTCCCGGACTAGCGGCCGGCGGGATGAGCAGTTCTTC. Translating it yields CATSDSRTSGRRDEQFF.

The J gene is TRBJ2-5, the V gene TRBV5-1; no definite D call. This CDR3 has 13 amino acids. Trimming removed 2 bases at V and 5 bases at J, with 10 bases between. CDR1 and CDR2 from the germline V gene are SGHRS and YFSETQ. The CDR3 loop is CASSFVSDETQYF. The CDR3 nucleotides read TGCGCCAGCAGCTTCGTCTCCGACGAGACCCAGTACTTC.

The CDR3 DNA reads as TGCGCCAGCAGCCAGTTTTCGAGGACAGCGAACACCGGGGAGCTGTTTTTT. As protein: CASSQFSRTANTGELFF. V usage is TRBV4-1 and J usage is TRBJ2-2, with D possibly matching TRBD1 (6 bases). The CDR3 sequence is 17 residues long. CDR1 is MGHRA and CDR2 is YSYEKL in the germline V gene. Trimming took 3 bases from V and 0 from J, leaving 14 bases between them.

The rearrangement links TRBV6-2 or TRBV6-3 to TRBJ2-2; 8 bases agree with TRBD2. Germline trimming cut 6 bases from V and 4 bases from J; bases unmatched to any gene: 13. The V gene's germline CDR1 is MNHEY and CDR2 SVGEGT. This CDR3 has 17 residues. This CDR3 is CASSPPGGGKSTGELFF. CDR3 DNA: TGTGCCAGCAGCCCACCGGGGGGGGGAAAGAGCACCGGGGAGCTGTTTTTT.

The CDR3 sequence is CASSQDYRGVVGYTF. CDR3 DNA: TGCGCCAGCAGCCAAGATTATCGGGGTGTGGTTGGCTACACCTTC. This chain connects TRBV4-3 to TRBJ1-2, with no clear D. Germline V lookup: CDR1 LGHNA, CDR2 YSLEER. The ends were cut back, 0 bases at V and 7 bases at J, with 15 bases in the middle. The CDR3 loop spans 15 amino acids.

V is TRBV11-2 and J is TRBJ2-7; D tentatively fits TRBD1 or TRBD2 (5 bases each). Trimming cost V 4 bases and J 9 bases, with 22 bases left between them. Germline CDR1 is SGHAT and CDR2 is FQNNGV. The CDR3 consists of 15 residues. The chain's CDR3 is CASSSSLGGIGGQYF. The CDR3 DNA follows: TGTGCCAGCAGCTCCTCACTTGGGGGTATCGGAGGGCAGTACTTC.

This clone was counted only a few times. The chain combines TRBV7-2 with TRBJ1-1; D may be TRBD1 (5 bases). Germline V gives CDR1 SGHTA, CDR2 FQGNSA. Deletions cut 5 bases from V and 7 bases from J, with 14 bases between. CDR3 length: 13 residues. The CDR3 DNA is TGTGCCAGCAGCCAGAGGGGAAGACGTGAAGCTTTCTTT. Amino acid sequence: CASSQRGRREAFF.

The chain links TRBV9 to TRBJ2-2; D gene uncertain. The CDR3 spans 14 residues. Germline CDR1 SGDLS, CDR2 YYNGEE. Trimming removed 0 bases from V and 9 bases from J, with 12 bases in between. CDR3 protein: CASSVVEAPRELFF. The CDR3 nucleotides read TGTGCCAGCAGCGTAGTCGAGGCTCCCCGGGAGCTGTTTTTT.

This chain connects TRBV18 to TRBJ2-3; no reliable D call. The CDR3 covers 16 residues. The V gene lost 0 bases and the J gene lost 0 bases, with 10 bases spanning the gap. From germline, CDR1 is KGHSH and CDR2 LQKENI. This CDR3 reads CASSPPPVYSTDTQYF. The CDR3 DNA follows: TGTGCCAGCTCACCACCGCCAGTCTATAGCACAGATACGCAGTATTTT.

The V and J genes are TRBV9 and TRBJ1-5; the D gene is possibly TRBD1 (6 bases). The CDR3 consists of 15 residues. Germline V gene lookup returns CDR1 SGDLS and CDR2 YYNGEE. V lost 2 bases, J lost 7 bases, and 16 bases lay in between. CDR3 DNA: TGTGCCAGCAGCGTGGGGGGCGAGATCCACCAGCCCCAGCATTTT. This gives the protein CASSVGGEIHQPQHF.

CDR3 sequence reads: CASSYGLAGEAGRQFF. CDR3 DNA: TGTGCCAGCAGTTACGGACTAGCGGGAGAAGCCGGGAGGCAGTTCTTC. The V and J genes are TRBV6-2 or TRBV6-3 and TRBJ2-1; 13 nucleotides match TRBD2. The V segment lost 2 bases and the J segment 12 bases; nucleotides outside the gene matches: 10. Germline lookup yields CDR1 MNHEY and CDR2 SVGEGT. This CDR3 is built from 16 residues.